This TCR beta chain was recovered during a study of blood T cell repertoires in COVID-19. Method: immunoSEQ multiplex PCR; TCRdb's copy keeps in-frame clones and lacks some. The sample consists of 450,000 or so clones, around nine tenths of them appearing once. Seattle participants joined during active infection and were tracked over time. V was clipped by 2 bases and J by 4 bases, with 11 bases between them. Per the germline V gene, CDR1 is WNHNN and CDR2 is SYGVQD (reference sequence). The CDR3 runs to 14 residues. V gene TRBV10-1 combines with J gene TRBJ2-5, with D maybe TRBD2 (6 bases). Sequencing was performed on peripheral blood. The TCR was taken from a man between 18 and 29 years old with COVID-19, enrolled during active disease. Written as DNA, the CDR3 is TGCGCCAGCAGTGAGACCCGGGGGTTAGAGACCCAGTACTTC. Translated, it gives CASSETRGLETQYF.